The next 10 T cell receptor beta chains were all read from a single sample in a study of T-cell reconstitution after alpha-beta-depleted transplantation in children. It was with unique molecular identifiers that the TCRbeta library was prepared. TCRdb passed the PCR reads through MiXCR, listing each CDR3 protein once. The sample yields a few hundred thousand distinct CDR3 sequences, roughly a tenth seen once. Specimen: PBMCs, collected before TCRalphabeta/CD19-depleted stem cell transplant. These receptors all stem from a child in the first two years of life with acute myeloid leukemia, due to receive a stem cell transplant.

Remarks on this clonotype: A much larger clone sits a single nucleotide away, making a read error possible. The J gene is TRBJ2-1, the V gene TRBV4-2; 12 bases line up with TRBD1. Germline V gene data show CDR1 as LGHNA and CDR2 as YNFKEQ. This CDR3 has 20 residues. With 7 bases clipped from V and 7 bases from J, the junction kept 23 bases outside the gene matches. CDR3 residues: CASIKIRRDRGHREFNEQFF. CDR3 in DNA: TGTGCCAGCATCAAGATCCGCCGGGACAGGGGGCACCGGGAATTTAATGAGCAGTTCTTC.

This clonotype was counted many times. V gene TRBV19 combines with J gene TRBJ1-6; no definite D call. Germline CDR1 LNHDA, CDR2 SQIVND (reference sequence). This CDR3 contains 13 residues. V lost 7 bases and J 8 bases, leaving 12 bases between the germline ends. The CDR3 spells CASTMWADSPLHF. CDR3 nucleotides: TGTGCCAGTACGATGTGGGCGGATTCACCCCTCCACTTT.

This clonotype was counted many times. The V gene is TRBV5-1, the J gene TRBJ2-3; the D is unclear. This CDR3 spans 14 amino acids. Germline V gene data show CDR1 as SGHRS and CDR2 as YFSETQ. V lost 2 bases to trimming and J lost 0 bases, with 7 bases between them. CDR3 sequence (DNA): TGCGCCAGCAGCTTTCTCTCCAGCACAGATACGCAGTATTTT. This translates into CASSFLSSTDTQYF.

The CDR3 protein is CASSLGVRVATGELFF. The DNA of the CDR3 is TGTGCCAGCAGCTTAGGAGTCAGGGTGGCCACCGGGGAGCTGTTTTTT. The chain carries TRBV11-2 and TRBJ2-2, with a possible D match to TRBD1 (5 bases). This CDR3 contains 16 residues. The V gene lost 1 base and the J gene lost 4 bases, with 13 bases spanning the gap. Germline CDR1 is SGHAT and CDR2 is FQNNGV.

This clonotype has at least ten counts. CDR3 coding DNA: TGTGCCAGCAGCTTAAAGGCTAGCGGCACAGATACGCAGTATTTT. It specifies CASSLKASGTDTQYF. The chain recombines TRBV7-3 with TRBJ2-3; D possibly corresponds to TRBD2 (6 bases). CDR3 length equals 15 residues. The germline V and J ends were trimmed by 1 base and 1 base, with 9 bases remaining between them. From germline, CDR1 is SGHTA and CDR2 FQGTGA.

This clonotype has ten or more counts. This chain joins TRBV27 and TRBJ2-3; TRBD1 aligns across 7 bases. CDR3 length: 18 residues. Germline values: CDR1 MNHEY, CDR2 SMNVEV (reference sequence). V lost 2 bases, J lost 1 base, and 12 bases stayed unmatched. The CDR3 region is CASSLEGAHVAGTDTQYF. The CDR3 coding sequence is TGTGCCAGCAGTTTAGAGGGGGCCCACGTCGCTGGCACAGATACGCAGTATTTT.

This chain links TRBV28 with TRBJ2-1; 12 bases agree with TRBD1. The CDR3 consists of 15 residues. The germline V gene encodes CDR1 MDHEN and CDR2 SYDVKM. The ends lost 9 bases at V and 8 bases at J; junction bases unmatched: 11. The CDR3 region has the DNA TGTGCCAGAAGCGATACCGGGACAGGGGGCGATGAGCAGTTCTTC. This gives the protein CARSDTGTGGDEQFF.

This clonotype was counted many times. The genes are TRBV7-2 and TRBJ2-7, with 10 bases identical to TRBD1. Germline V gene sequence: CDR1 SGHTA, CDR2 FQGNSA. The length of the CDR3 is 16 residues. V shed 4 bases and J 1 base; nucleotides not matched to a gene: 7. CDR3 residues: CASSSLTGGASYEQYF. The CDR3 nucleotides are TGTGCCAGCAGCTCCCTGACAGGGGGCGCATCCTACGAGCAGTACTTC.

In this sample, this clonotype turned up many times. This sequence joins TRBV19 and TRBJ2-1; 10 bases line up with TRBD2. V lost 3 bases, J lost 0 bases, and 8 bases stayed unmatched. The CDR3 is made up of 18 amino acids. Germline CDR1 LNHDA, CDR2 SQIVND (reference sequence). CDR3 sequence reads: CASSIPSGSLYSYNEQFF. CDR3 DNA: TGTGCCAGTAGTATTCCTAGCGGGAGTTTATACTCCTACAATGAGCAGTTCTTC.

This clonotype occurred many times. The chain recombines TRBV6-5 with TRBJ1-1, with 7 bases lining up with TRBD1. V gave up 6 bases and J gave up 10 bases; unmatched junction bases: 8. Germline CDR1 is MNHEY and CDR2 is SVGAGI. CDR3 length: 12 residues. CDR3 residues: CASSLRGGRAFF. Here the CDR3 DNA reads TGTGCCAGCAGCCTCAGGGGGGGCAGAGCTTTCTTT.